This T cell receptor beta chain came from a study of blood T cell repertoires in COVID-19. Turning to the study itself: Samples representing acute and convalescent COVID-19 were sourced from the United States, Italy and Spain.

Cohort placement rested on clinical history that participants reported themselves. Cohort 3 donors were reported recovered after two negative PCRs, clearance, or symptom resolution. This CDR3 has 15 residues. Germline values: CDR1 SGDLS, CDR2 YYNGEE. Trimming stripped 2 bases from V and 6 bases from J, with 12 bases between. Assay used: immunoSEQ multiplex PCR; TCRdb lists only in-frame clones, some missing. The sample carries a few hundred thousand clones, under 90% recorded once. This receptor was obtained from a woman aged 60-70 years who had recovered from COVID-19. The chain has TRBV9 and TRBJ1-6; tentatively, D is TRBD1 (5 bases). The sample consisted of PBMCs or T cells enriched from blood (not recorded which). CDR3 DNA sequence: TGTGCCAGCAGCGTTGCGCAGGGAAGTAATTCACCCCTCCACTTT. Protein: CASSVAQGSNSPLHF.